This entry lists 30 T cell receptor beta chains sequenced from one sample in a study of blood T cell repertoires in COVID-19. Method: immunoSEQ multiplex PCR; TCRdb's copy keeps in-frame clones and lacks some. The sample lists over 250,000 clones; 75% to 90% were seen once. Sample: peripheral blood. These receptors were taken from a woman aged 70-85 years with COVID-19, enrolled during active disease.

The chain combines TRBV12-3 or TRBV12-4 with TRBJ2-7, with TRBD2 as a possible D gene (7 bases). CDR3 size: 13 residues. Trimming stripped 0 bases from V and 7 bases from J, with 10 bases between. The CDR3 reads CASSLAGGREQYF. CDR3 sequence (DNA): TGTGCCAGCAGTTTAGCGGGGGGGCGTGAGCAGTACTTC.

This rearrangement joins TRBV1 to TRBJ1-5; TRBD1 was called by the table and not checked on the DNA. TRBV1 is a pseudogene. This CDR3 contains 16 residues. The CDR3 sequence: CTSSQTGGSSNQPQHF. The CDR3 DNA sequence: TGCACCAGCAGCCAAACAGGGGGGTCTAGCAATCAGCCCCAGCATTTT.

This rearrangement joins TRBV7-3 to TRBJ2-5, with a weak D call TRBD2 (6 bases). From germline, CDR1 is SGHTA and CDR2 FQGTGA. CDR3 length equals 13 residues. The ends were cut back, 5 bases at V and 4 bases at J, with 11 bases in the middle. CDR3 sequence reads: CASSATRGETQYF. The DNA for the CDR3 is TGTGCCAGCAGCGCGACTAGGGGAGAGACCCAGTACTTC.

This clone has a single count. CDR3 DNA sequence: TGTGCCAGCGTCCAGGGGGACTATGGCTACACCTTC. This sequence encodes CASVQGDYGYTF. V and J are TRBV6-5 and TRBJ1-2, with 7 bases aligning to TRBD1. CDR1 is MNHEY and CDR2 is SVGAGI in the germline V gene. The CDR3 has 12 amino acids. Unmatched junction bases numbered 3, after V lost 8 bases and J lost 3 bases.

The chain joins TRBV18 to TRBJ2-5; no definite D call. Germline V lookup: CDR1 KGHSH, CDR2 LQKENI. The CDR3 is 13 residues long. With 3 bases removed from V and 5 bases from J, the gap between germline ends came to 10 bases. This CDR3 is CASSPQDAETQYF. CDR3 DNA: TGTGCCAGCTCACCGCAGGATGCGGAGACCCAGTACTTC.

The chain is built from TRBV27 and TRBJ1-2; 7 nucleotides agree with TRBD1. From germline, CDR1 is MNHEY and CDR2 SMNVEV (reference sequence). The ends lost 4 bases at V and 4 bases at J; junction bases unmatched: 6. The CDR3 has 14 amino acids. The DNA for the CDR3 is TGTGCCAGCAGTTCCGCAGGGGGGAGCTATGGCTACACCTTC. It encodes CASSSAGGSYGYTF.

In its sample, this clone was seen once. The CDR3 sequence is CASSTRLAGGQTQYF. The CDR3 DNA follows: TGTGCCAGTAGTACGAGACTAGCGGGGGGACAGACCCAGTACTTC. V is TRBV19 and J is TRBJ2-5; TRBD2 agrees at 13 bases. CDR1 and CDR2 from the germline V gene are LNHDA and SQIVND (reference sequence). The CDR3 has 15 residues. Unmatched junction bases numbered 5, after V lost 4 bases and J lost 6 bases. The whole variable domain, filled in from reference TRBV19 and TRBJ2-5, reads DGGITQSPKYLFRKEGQNVTLSCEQNLNHDAMYWYRQDPGQGLRLIYYSQIVNDFQKGDIAEGYSVSREKKESFPLTVTSAQKNPTAFYLCASSTRLAGGQTQYFGPGTRLLVL.

This clone turned up a few times. The chain has TRBV19 and TRBJ2-2; tentatively, D is TRBD2 (5 bases). This CDR3 contains 15 residues. The germline CDR1 and CDR2 sequences are LNHDA and SQIVND (reference sequence). V shed 4 bases and J shed 3 bases, with 12 bases lying between them. The CDR3 loop reads CASSTVVGDTGELFF. As DNA, the CDR3 is TGTGCCAGTAGTACGGTCGTCGGGGACACCGGGGAGCTGTTTTTT. Variable domain in full (rest from reference TRBV19 and TRBJ2-2): DGGITQSPKYLFRKEGQNVTLSCEQNLNHDAMYWYRQDPGQGLRLIYYSQIVNDFQKGDIAEGYSVSREKKESFPLTVTSAQKNPTAFYLCASSTVVGDTGELFFGEGSRLTVL.

The chain uses TRBV7-2 and TRBJ2-3, with 8 bases matching TRBD2. From germline, CDR1 is SGHTA and CDR2 FQGNSA. This CDR3 is built from 14 residues. V was pared by 3 bases and J by 4 bases, with 3 bases of the junction left unmatched. In nucleotides, the CDR3 is TGTGCCAGCAGCTTCGGGGGGGCCGCAGATACGCAGTATTTT. Protein sequence: CASSFGGAADTQYF.

The chain is built from TRBV21-1 and TRBJ2-3; the table calls TRBD1, which could not be checked here. TRBV21-1 is annotated as a pseudogene. This CDR3 is built from 14 residues. This CDR3 reads CASPTGQGAYTQYF. In nucleotides, the CDR3 is TGTGCCAGCCCCACAGGACAGGGGGCTTATACGCAGTATTTT.

The chain uses TRBV6-4 and TRBJ2-3; D unresolved. The CDR3 has 14 amino acids. Per germline, CDR1 MRHNA and CDR2 SNTAGT. V dropped 0 bases and J dropped 7 bases, with 11 bases sitting between them. CDR3 DNA sequence: TGTGCCAGCAGTGACTCGGTTCGAGAAAATACGCAGTATTTT. Amino acid sequence: CASSDSVRENTQYF.

V gene TRBV2 combines with J gene TRBJ2-5, with 7 bases aligning to TRBD2. There are 14 residues in the CDR3. V shed 4 bases, J shed 2 bases, and the junction held 4 bases outside the gene matches. Germline CDR1 SNHLY, CDR2 FYNNEI. The chain's CDR3 is CASSVREAQETQYF. As DNA, the CDR3 is TGTGCCAGCAGTGTACGGGAGGCGCAAGAGACCCAGTACTTC.

CDR3 coding DNA: TGTGCCAGCAGCTGGACAGCCTTCCGGGACGAGCAGTACTTC. Its translation: CASSWTAFRDEQYF. The chain recombines TRBV11-2 with TRBJ2-7; TRBD1 might be the D (6 bases). Deletions cut 4 bases from V and 5 bases from J, with 15 bases between. The CDR3 spans 14 residues. Germline CDR1 and CDR2: SGHAT and FQNNGV.

The DNA of the CDR3 is TGTGCCAGCAGCCAATCAGGGATCGGCGGCTACACCTTC. Its translation is CASSQSGIGGYTF. This chain links TRBV27 with TRBJ1-2; maybe TRBD1 (5 bases). V dropped 6 bases and J dropped 8 bases, with 16 bases sitting between them. The CDR3 extends over 13 amino acids. Germline-derived CDR1 and CDR2 are MNHEY and SMNVEV (reference sequence).

The rearrangement joins TRBV20-1 to TRBJ2-7, with D hard to call. The V end lost 3 bases, the J end lost 1 base, and 13 bases lay between the germline ends. The CDR3 consists of 14 residues. The germline CDR1 and CDR2 sequences are DFQATT and SNEGSKA (reference sequence). The CDR3 loop reads CSASPGSFSYEQYF. CDR3 DNA sequence: TGCAGTGCTAGTCCGGGTTCTTTTTCCTACGAGCAGTACTTC.

CDR3 sequence (DNA): TGCGCCAGCAGCGCGGACAGGGGGCGGACTGAAGCTTTCTTT. Its protein is CASSADRGRTEAFF. The genes are TRBV5-1 and TRBJ1-1; TRBD1 matches 11 bases. The CDR3 has 14 residues. Germline-derived CDR1 and CDR2 are SGHRS and YFSETQ. J lost 5 bases, V lost 4 bases, and 4 bases had no gene match.

This chain uses TRBV24-1 with TRBJ1-1; D possibly corresponds to TRBD1 (5 bases). Germline V lookup: CDR1 KGHDR, CDR2 SFDVKD. Trimming pared 3 bases from V and 9 bases from J, leaving 13 bases between. The CDR3 sequence is 13 residues long. This CDR3 reads CATSDTPGTQAFF. The CDR3 region has the DNA TGTGCCACCAGTGATACCCCCGGGACTCAAGCTTTCTTT.

This clone was counted between two and nine times. V is TRBV7-2 and J is TRBJ1-1; no clear D. Germline loops: CDR1 SGHTA, CDR2 FQGNSA. V lost 4 bases and J 4 bases, leaving 16 bases between the germline ends. This CDR3 is 15 amino acids long. The CDR3 region is CASSSRWSRGTEAFF. The DNA for the CDR3 is TGTGCCAGCAGCTCAAGATGGAGTCGGGGCACTGAAGCTTTCTTT.

The rearrangement joins TRBV12-3 or TRBV12-4 to TRBJ2-3; TRBD1 matches 9 bases. The CDR3 has 13 amino acids. J was trimmed by 3 bases and V by 8 bases; bases with no gene match: 3. CDR3 amino acids: CASLDRGTDTQYF. The DNA of the CDR3 is TGTGCCAGCTTGGACAGGGGAACAGATACGCAGTATTTT.

This clone has a single count. The chain joins TRBV6-2 or TRBV6-3 to TRBJ1-5, with D possibly matching TRBD1 (5 bases). Looked up from germline, CDR1 is MNHEY and CDR2 is SVGEGT. The CDR3 runs 14 residues. V lost 0 bases and J 5 bases, leaving 8 bases between the germline ends. The CDR3: CASSYSSRDQPQHF. For the CDR3, the DNA is TGTGCCAGCAGTTACTCCAGCAGGGATCAGCCCCAGCATTTT.

The chain employs TRBV5-4 and TRBJ2-5, with 10 positions matching TRBD2. V gave up 3 bases and J gave up 5 bases; unmatched junction bases: 13. This CDR3 contains 17 residues. Per germline, CDR1 SGHNT and CDR2 YYREEE (reference sequence). The CDR3 protein is CASSSSKSGGAGETQYF. The CDR3 nucleotides read TGTGCCAGCAGCTCGTCAAAGAGCGGGGGGGCCGGGGAGACCCAGTACTTC.

This sequence joins TRBV7-2 and TRBJ1-4, with 7 bases aligning to TRBD1. J was trimmed by 3 bases and V by 5 bases; bases with no gene match: 3. This CDR3 has 14 residues. Per the germline V gene, CDR1 is SGHTA and CDR2 is FQGNSA. This CDR3 is CASSPGGSNEKLFF. The CDR3 nucleotides read TGTGCCAGCAGCCCAGGGGGGTCTAATGAAAAACTGTTTTTT. Full variable domain (missing parts from reference TRBV7-2 and TRBJ1-4): GAGVSQSPSNKVTEKGKDVELRCDPISGHTALYWYRQSLGQGLEFLIYFQGNSAPDKSGLPSDRFSAERTGGSVSTLTIQRTQQEDSAVYLCASSPGGSNEKLFFGSGTQLSVL.

The rearrangement uses TRBV5-1 and TRBJ1-2, with 7 bases matching TRBD1. V shed 3 bases and J 3 bases; nucleotides not matched to a gene: 2. In germline, CDR1 is SGHRS, CDR2 YFSETQ. The CDR3 consists of 13 residues. In DNA, the CDR3 is TGCGCCAGCAGCTACACAGGGGACTATGGCTACACCTTC. This sequence encodes CASSYTGDYGYTF.

The chain joins TRBV12-5 to TRBJ2-5; 10 bases match TRBD1. The CDR3 loop spans 15 amino acids. J lost 4 bases, V lost 7 bases, and 9 bases had no gene match. From germline, CDR1 is LGHNT and CDR2 FRNRAP. CDR3 sequence reads: CASARTGGLAETQYF. The CDR3 region has the DNA TGTGCTAGTGCCAGGACAGGGGGTCTCGCAGAGACCCAGTACTTC.

The V call is TRBV11-2, the J call TRBJ2-5; maybe TRBD1 (6 bases). CDR1 is SGHAT, CDR2 FQNNGV, per germline. Trimming cost V 7 bases and J 5 bases, with 14 bases left between them. This CDR3 comprises 13 residues. The CDR3 region is CASNIRGRETQYF. The CDR3 DNA sequence: TGTGCCAGCAACATCAGGGGACGGGAGACCCAGTACTTC. The full variable domain, rest sourced from reference TRBV11-2 and TRBJ2-5, is EAGVAQSPRYKIIEKRQSVAFWCNPISGHATLYWYQQILGQGPKLLIQFQNNGVVDDSQLPKDRFSAERLKGVDSTLKIQPAKLEDSAVYLCASNIRGRETQYFGPGTRLLVL.

This chain links TRBV2 with TRBJ1-1; D uncertain. Looked up from germline, CDR1 is SNHLY and CDR2 is FYNNEI. V gave up 3 bases and J gave up 0 bases, with 11 bases separating them. This CDR3 comprises 15 residues. CDR3 DNA: TGTGCCAGCAGTGAGAGGAGGCAAGTGAACACTGAAGCTTTCTTT. This translates into CASSERRQVNTEAFF.

The J gene is TRBJ1-2, the V gene TRBV9; TRBD1 agrees at 8 bases. From germline, CDR1 is SGDLS and CDR2 YYNGEE. The length of the CDR3 is 14 residues. V trimming: 4 bases; J trimming: 6 bases; junction bases outside the gene matches: 8. This chain's CDR3 is CASSTTGGWDGYTF. CDR3 in DNA: TGTGCCAGCAGCACAACAGGGGGTTGGGATGGCTACACCTTC.

V usage is TRBV10-3 and J usage is TRBJ1-2; tentative D call: TRBD1 (6 bases). This CDR3 has 12 residues. Looked up from germline, CDR1 is ENHRY and CDR2 is SYGVKD. The ends were cut back, 6 bases at V and 8 bases at J, with 13 bases in the middle. As DNA, the CDR3 is TGTGCCATCAGAAGGTCGGGGGGCGGCTACACCTTC. Translated: CAIRRSGGGYTF.

The CDR3 protein is CASSPGGLLDYYGYTF. For the CDR3, the DNA is TGCGCCAGCAGCCCGGGGGGCCTGCTCGACTACTATGGCTACACCTTC. The chain couples TRBV5-1 to TRBJ1-2, with D possibly matching TRBD1 (6 bases). CDR3 size: 16 residues. Germline lookup yields CDR1 SGHRS and CDR2 YFSETQ. V was shortened by 4 bases and J by 3 bases, with 19 bases between the two germline ends.

The chain combines TRBV5-3 with TRBJ1-1; TRBD1 matches at 9 bases. TRBV5-3 is recorded as an ORF, its role being uncertain. The junction had 1 base not matched to a gene; V was cut back by 0 bases and J by 4 bases. The CDR3 loop spans 14 amino acids. The CDR3 DNA reads as TGTGCCAGAAGCTTGGCGACAGGGGGCACTGAAGCTTTCTTT. It encodes CARSLATGGTEAFF.